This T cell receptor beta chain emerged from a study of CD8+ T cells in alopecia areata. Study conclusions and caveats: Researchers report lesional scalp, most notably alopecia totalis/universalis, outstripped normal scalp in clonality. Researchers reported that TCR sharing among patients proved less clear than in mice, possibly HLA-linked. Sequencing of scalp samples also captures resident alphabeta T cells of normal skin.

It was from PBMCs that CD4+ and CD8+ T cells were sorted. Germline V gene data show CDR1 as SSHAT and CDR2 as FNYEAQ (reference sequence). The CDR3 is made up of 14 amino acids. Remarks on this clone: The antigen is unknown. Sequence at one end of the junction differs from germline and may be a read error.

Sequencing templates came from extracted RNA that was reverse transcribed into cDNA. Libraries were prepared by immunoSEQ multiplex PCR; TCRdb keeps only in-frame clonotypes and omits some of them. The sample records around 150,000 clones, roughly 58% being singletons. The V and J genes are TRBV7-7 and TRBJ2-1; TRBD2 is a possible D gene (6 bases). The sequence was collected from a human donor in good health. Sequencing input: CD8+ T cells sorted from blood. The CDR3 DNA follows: TGTGCTAGCAGCTCGCTAGCGAGTGGGAATGAGCAGTTCTTC. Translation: CASSSLASGNEQFF.